This T cell receptor (beta chain) stems from a study of identical twins (dated by TCRdb to between 2015 and 2016). Some background on the complete study: The study deep-sequenced TCR alpha and beta repertoires from monozygotic twins, unrelated adults of various ages and cord blood to test whether fetal clonotypes persist. To rule out contamination, the twin experiments were replicated at different times with different library preparation protocols.

This clonotype was seen at least ten times. Its antigen has not been determined. Base-call qualities are not available, and no considerably larger clone is one nucleotide away. CDR1 and CDR2 (DFQATT, SNEGSKA) derive from the germline V gene (reference sequence). The CDR3 runs 14 amino acids, cysteine and phenylalanine included. The read is trimmed to its CDR3 DNA, 42 bases read in frame from base 1. V was cut back by 4 bases and J by 0 bases, leaving a gap of 10 bases between them. Libraries were prepared through 5' RACE. Sequencing was performed on an Illumina HiSeq 2000. Template switching added a universal primer binding site, and the final cDNA carried a unique molecular identifier that allowed TCR cDNA molecules to be counted accurately. First-strand cDNA for TCR alpha and beta chains was synthesized from specific primers in the conserved constant-segment region. To control for contamination, each cDNA library was double barcoded with a SMART-Mk sample barcode plus Illumina barcodes. TruSeq adapter sequences and Illumina sample barcodes were added in two successive PCR steps. The Illumina HiSeq platform was used with custom primers to sequence TCR alpha and beta cDNA libraries. The paper's processing steps were these. MiGEC processed the raw reads to extract unique molecular identifiers, while MiXCR was used to determine the CDR3 positions. Recombination models were inferred per individual with the repgenHMM and IGoR tools using an EM algorithm. The tcR package in R was used for shared clonotype analysis, with sharing normalized by the product of cloneset sizes. Out-of-frame nonproductive sequences were analyzed to study raw recombination free of thymic and clonal selection effects. TCRdb applied fastp at Q25 and MiXCR to the public reads, then kept only in-frame beta chains. Records with the same CDR3 protein are collapsed into one entry carrying the most frequent genes and DNA. The V and J calls were not made by the authors but by TCRdb's processing. The sample table lists 550,000 to 800,000 distinct CDR3 sequences, just over 7% of them with a count of one. Roughly 1.6% of the sample lies in the top ten.

General findings and caveats noted by the study authors: Fewer insertions were carried by abundant cord blood beta clonotypes; a weaker similar trend was observed in young adult naive repertoires, while no such trend was observed in memory repertoires. A weaker excess of twin sharing was found in beta out-of-frame sequences because the signal-to-noise ratio was lowered by fewer shared sequences. Recombination models systematically underestimated out-of-frame TCR alpha sharing in monozygotic twins but agreed with sharing between unrelated individuals. Compared with coincidental sharing between unrelated individuals, an excess of low generation-probability sequences was observed among out-of-frame TCR alpha sequences shared between twins. Zero-insertion analyses could be partly confounded by invariant T cells such as MAIT and iNKT, though diverse VJ usage argued against such confounding for most clonotypes. Because the same donors could not be followed over many years, the conclusions depended on cross-sectional statistical analysis.

Only healthy Caucasian donors were included. Three pairs of female monozygotic twins, all aged about 18 to 30 years, were included in the twin cohort. Peripheral blood mononuclear cells were used as the source from which RNA for TCR libraries was isolated. These same records also appear under a second study, on yellow fever vaccine responses in identical twins. Drawing on the second study: According to the authors, the vaccine-induced T cell response in identical twins seemed to be partly convergent and partly specific to each individual. Focusing on identical twins, the study followed the T cell clones that responded to the vaccine, and did so with precision.

Sequencing was performed on PBMCs. This chain is built from TRBV20-1 and TRBJ2-1, with no confident D gene call. This sequence originates from a woman aged 18 to 35 in good health. DNA sequence: TGCAGTGCTAATAGCTATAGCTCCTACAATGAGCAGTTCTTC. It translates as CSANSYSSYNEQFF.